What follows is one T cell receptor (beta chain) and its context. Trimming stripped 6 bases from V and 1 base from J, with 15 bases between. This CDR3 has 15 amino acids. Germline V lookup: CDR1 SNHLY, CDR2 FYNNEI. Per the study methods: Amplification of reference gene primers was used by the study to estimate nucleated cell counts. Generated by immunoSEQ multiplex PCR, the TCRdb table keeps only in-frame clones and is missing some. That table supplies the V and J calls and clone size; D and trimming were determined from the DNA. This sample carries around 320,000 clones, approximately 85% of them seen once, and the ten largest clones take approximately 7.6%. This sample stems from a study of blood T cell repertoires in COVID-19. The overall study: Italy, Spain and the United States were the sources of the convalescent and acute COVID-19 samples.

The chain employs TRBV2 and TRBJ1-1; D is unclear. The sample consisted of peripheral blood. The receptor comes from a human donor in a cohort sampled during active COVID-19. The CDR3 nucleotides read TGTGCCAGCAGACCCGGGAGAGTGGGGAACACTGAAGCTTTCTTT. It is translated as CASRPGRVGNTEAFF. The variable domain in full, completed from reference TRBV2 and TRBJ1-1, reads EPEVTQTPSHQVTQMGQEVILRCVPISNHLYFYWYRQILGQKVEFLVSFYNNEISEKSEIFDDQFSVERPDGSNFTLKIRSTKLEDSAMYFCASRPGRVGNTEAFFGQGTRLTVV.